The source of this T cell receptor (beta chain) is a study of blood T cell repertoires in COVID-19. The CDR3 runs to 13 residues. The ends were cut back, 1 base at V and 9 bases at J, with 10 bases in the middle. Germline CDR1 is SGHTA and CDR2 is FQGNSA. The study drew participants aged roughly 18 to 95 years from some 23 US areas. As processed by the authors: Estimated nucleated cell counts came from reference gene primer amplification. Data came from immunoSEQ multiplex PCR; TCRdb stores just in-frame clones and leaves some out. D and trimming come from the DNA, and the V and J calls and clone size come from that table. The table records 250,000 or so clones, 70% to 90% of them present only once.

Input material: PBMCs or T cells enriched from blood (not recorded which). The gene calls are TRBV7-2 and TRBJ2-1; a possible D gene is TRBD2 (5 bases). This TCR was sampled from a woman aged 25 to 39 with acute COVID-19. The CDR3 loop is CASSLGLWVEQFF. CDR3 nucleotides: TGTGCCAGCAGCTTAGGACTATGGGTTGAGCAGTTCTTC.